These T cell receptor beta chains were read from a single sample in a study of T cells in Graves' hyperthyroidism and ophthalmopathy. TCRdb re-analysed the multiplex PCR reads in MiXCR, keeping a single row per CDR3 protein. Of a few hundred thousand distinct CDR3 sequences listed, 20% to 25% were seen once; the top ten hold around a quarter. The sequenced sample consisted of blood. Receptors were obtained from a man aged 18 to 30 with Graves' hyperthyroidism. CDR3s include the opening cysteine and the closing phenylalanine or tryptophan. A D gene is named only where the DNA matches it firmly. Some rows have no size entry. The others give once, few or many, or a class for an expanded clone.

clone_size: many; v_call: TRBV5-1; j_call: TRBJ2-5; d_call: -; cdr3_aa: CASSLGGAEETQYF; cdr3_nt: TGCGCCAGCAGCTTGGGTGGGGCGGAAGAGACCCAGTACTTC
clone_size: many; v_call: TRBV9; j_call: TRBJ2-7; d_call: TRBD1; cdr3_aa: CASSKGQGTYEQYF; cdr3_nt: TGTGCCAGCAGCAAGGGACAGGGAACCTACGAGCAGTACTTC
clone_size: -; v_call: TRBV4-2; j_call: TRBJ1-6; d_call: -; cdr3_aa: CASSQTWSSYNSPLHF; cdr3_nt: TGTGCCAGCAGCCAGACTTGGAGCTCCTATAATTCACCCCTCCACTTT
clone_size: many; v_call: TRBV9; j_call: TRBJ1-1; d_call: -; cdr3_aa: CASSVYGDMNTEAFF; cdr3_nt: TGTGCCAGCAGCGTATATGGGGACATGAACACTGAAGCTTTCTTT
clone_size: -; v_call: TRBV27; j_call: TRBJ2-5; d_call: -; cdr3_aa: CASSLSGTETKYF; cdr3_nt: TGTGCCAGCAGTTTATCAGGCACAGAGACCAAGTACTTC
clone_size: -; v_call: TRBV7-3; j_call: TRBJ1-1; d_call: -; cdr3_aa: CASSLMAQSGEAFF; cdr3_nt: TGTGCCAGCAGCTTAATGGCCCAAAGTGGTGAAGCTTTCTTT
clone_size: many; v_call: TRBV6-1; j_call: TRBJ1-2; d_call: TRBD1; cdr3_aa: CAISESEGQAGIYGYTF; cdr3_nt: TGTGCCATCAGTGAATCAGAAGGACAGGCTGGAATCTATGGCTACACCTTC
clone_size: -; v_call: TRBV27; j_call: TRBJ2-7; d_call: -; cdr3_aa: CASSLSPQYEQYF; cdr3_nt: TGTGCCAGCAGTTTATCCCCACAATACGAGCAGTACTTC
clone_size: many; v_call: TRBV28; j_call: TRBJ2-7; d_call: -; cdr3_aa: CASSLWPGEGYEQYF; cdr3_nt: TGTGCCAGCAGTTTATGGCCGGGGGAAGGCTACGAGCAGTACTTC
clone_size: few; v_call: TRBV9; j_call: TRBJ2-7; d_call: -; cdr3_aa: CASSGDLHEQYF; cdr3_nt: TGTGCCAGCAGCGGGGACCTCCATGAGCAGTACTTC
clone_size: -; v_call: TRBV6-1; j_call: TRBJ1-1; d_call: -; cdr3_aa: CASCTGSNTEAFF; cdr3_nt: TGTGCCAGCTGTACAGGGTCGAACACTGAAGCTTTCTTT
clone_size: many; v_call: TRBV12-3/TRBV12-4; j_call: TRBJ2-7; d_call: -; cdr3_aa: CASSPEGSSYEQYF; cdr3_nt: TGTGCCAGCAGTCCTGAAGGTTCCTCCTACGAGCAGTACTTC
clone_size: -; v_call: TRBV20-1; j_call: TRBJ1-1; d_call: -; cdr3_aa: CSARGAVAFF; cdr3_nt: TGCAGTGCTAGAGGGGCGGTCGCTTTCTTT
clone_size: -; v_call: TRBV7-2; j_call: TRBJ2-2; d_call: -; cdr3_aa: CASSLGFDTGELFF; cdr3_nt: TGTGCCAGCAGCTTGGGTTTCGACACCGGGGAGCTGTTTTTT
clone_size: few; v_call: TRBV28; j_call: TRBJ1-6; d_call: TRBD1; cdr3_aa: CASRKRQGNSPLHF; cdr3_nt: TGTGCCAGCAGGAAAAGACAGGGGAATTCACCCCTCCACTTT
clone_size: few; v_call: TRBV3-1; j_call: TRBJ1-5; d_call: -; cdr3_aa: CASSQVAGNQPQHF; cdr3_nt: TGTGCCAGCAGCCAAGTAGCAGGAAATCAGCCCCAGCATTTT
clone_size: -; v_call: TRBV18; j_call: TRBJ1-5; d_call: -; cdr3_aa: CASSPQAVGVWSQPQHF; cdr3_nt: TGTGCCAGCTCACCCCAAGCGGTCGGGGTGTGGAGTCAGCCCCAGCATTTT
clone_size: many; v_call: TRBV5-4; j_call: TRBJ1-5; d_call: -; cdr3_aa: CASSLSAGSYSNQPQHF; cdr3_nt: TGTGCCAGCAGCTTGTCAGCCGGTAGTTATAGCAATCAGCCCCAGCATTTT
clone_size: -; v_call: TRBV19; j_call: TRBJ1-1; d_call: -; cdr3_aa: CASAEGRLNTEAFF; cdr3_nt: TGTGCCAGTGCTGAGGGTCGTTTGAACACTGAAGCTTTCTTT
clone_size: many; v_call: TRBV19; j_call: TRBJ1-5; d_call: -; cdr3_aa: CASSDTFSSNQPQHF; cdr3_nt: TGTGCCAGTAGTGACACGTTTTCCAGCAATCAGCCCCAGCATTTT
clone_size: many; v_call: TRBV6-1; j_call: TRBJ1-5; d_call: -; cdr3_aa: CASSETFRGHNQPQHF; cdr3_nt: TGTGCCAGCAGTGAAACTTTCCGGGGCCATAATCAGCCCCAGCATTTT
clone_size: -; v_call: TRBV6-4; j_call: TRBJ2-5; d_call: -; cdr3_aa: CASSLQGIKETQYF; cdr3_nt: TGTGCCAGCAGTCTGCAGGGGATCAAGGAGACCCAGTACTTC
clone_size: many; v_call: TRBV12-3/TRBV12-4; j_call: TRBJ2-4; d_call: TRBD2; cdr3_aa: CASSLSGGANIQYF; cdr3_nt: TGTGCCAGCAGTCTTAGCGGGGGGGCGAACATTCAGTACTTC
clone_size: many; v_call: TRBV28; j_call: TRBJ2-4; d_call: TRBD1; cdr3_aa: CASSLGQGDIQYF; cdr3_nt: TGTGCCAGCAGTTTAGGACAGGGGGACATTCAGTACTTC
clone_size: -; v_call: TRBV2; j_call: TRBJ2-2; d_call: -; cdr3_aa: CASSGLANTGELFF; cdr3_nt: TGTGCCAGCAGTGGACTAGCGAACACCGGGGAGCTGTTTTTT
clone_size: -; v_call: TRBV13; j_call: TRBJ2-2; d_call: -; cdr3_aa: CASSTLRRGLAGELFF; cdr3_nt: TGTGCCAGCAGCACCCTGCGGAGGGGGCTCGCCGGGGAGCTGTTTTTT
clone_size: many; v_call: TRBV27; j_call: TRBJ1-1; d_call: -; cdr3_aa: CASSQGPSTEAFF; cdr3_nt: TGTGCCAGCTCTCAGGGGCCGAGCACTGAAGCTTTCTTT
clone_size: many; v_call: TRBV7-9; j_call: TRBJ2-2; d_call: -; cdr3_aa: CASRAVNTGELFF; cdr3_nt: TGTGCCAGTAGGGCCGTCAACACCGGGGAGCTGTTTTTT
clone_size: -; v_call: TRBV6-2/TRBV6-3; j_call: TRBJ2-5; d_call: -; cdr3_aa: CASSLGTQGTQYF; cdr3_nt: TGTGCCAGCAGCCTCGGGACCCAGGGGACCCAGTACTTC
clone_size: many; v_call: TRBV12-3/TRBV12-4; j_call: TRBJ1-5; d_call: -; cdr3_aa: CASSLLQDQPQHF; cdr3_nt: TGTGCCAGCAGTTTGCTACAGGATCAGCCCCAGCATTTT
clone_size: many; v_call: TRBV28; j_call: TRBJ1-5; d_call: TRBD1; cdr3_aa: CASCLQGVSNQPQHF; cdr3_nt: TGTGCCAGCTGTCTTCAGGGGGTTAGCAATCAGCCCCAGCATTTT
clone_size: many; v_call: TRBV6-1; j_call: TRBJ1-2; d_call: -; cdr3_aa: CALRENYGYTF; cdr3_nt: TGTGCCCTCAGGGAAAACTATGGCTACACCTTC
clone_size: few; v_call: TRBV12-3/TRBV12-4; j_call: TRBJ2-7; d_call: -; cdr3_aa: CASSIRGSSYEQYF; cdr3_nt: TGTGCCAGCAGTATCCGGGGCAGCTCCTACGAGCAGTACTTC
clone_size: -; v_call: TRBV19; j_call: TRBJ2-7; d_call: TRBD2; cdr3_aa: CASSRTGTSGRPYEQYF; cdr3_nt: TGTGCCAGTAGCCGTACCGGGACTAGCGGGAGGCCCTACGAGCAGTACTTC
clone_size: -; v_call: TRBV27; j_call: TRBJ1-1; d_call: -; cdr3_aa: CASSLYGVGGPGRMNTEAFF; cdr3_nt: TGTGCCAGCAGTTTATATGGGGTCGGGGGGCCCGGGAGAATGAACACTGAAGCTTTCTTT
clone_size: -; v_call: TRBV6-2/TRBV6-3; j_call: TRBJ1-1; d_call: -; cdr3_aa: CASRGSTGTEAFF; cdr3_nt: TGTGCCAGCAGGGGGTCGACAGGTACTGAAGCTTTCTTT
clone_size: many; v_call: TRBV28; j_call: TRBJ1-5; d_call: -; cdr3_aa: CASSLPGWPQHF; cdr3_nt: TGTGCCAGCAGCCTCCCCGGTTGGCCCCAGCATTTT
clone_size: many; v_call: TRBV28; j_call: TRBJ2-7; d_call: -; cdr3_aa: CASSSPFERYEQYF; cdr3_nt: TGTGCCAGCAGTTCCCCTTTTGAGCGCTACGAGCAGTACTTC
clone_size: many; v_call: TRBV4-1; j_call: TRBJ1-5; d_call: -; cdr3_aa: CASSQDLSLQWGNDQPQHF; cdr3_nt: TGCGCCAGCAGCCAAGATCTTTCTCTTCAGTGGGGCAACGATCAGCCCCAGCATTTT
clone_size: once; v_call: TRBV28; j_call: TRBJ2-7; d_call: -; cdr3_aa: CASSLGLGQYF; cdr3_nt: TGTGCCAGCAGTTTAGGTTTGGGGCAGTACTTC
clone_size: many; v_call: TRBV6-1; j_call: TRBJ1-3; d_call: -; cdr3_aa: CASSVWDSGNTIYF; cdr3_nt: TGTGCCAGCAGTGTTTGGGACTCTGGAAACACCATATATTTT
clone_size: many; v_call: TRBV12-3/TRBV12-4; j_call: TRBJ1-6; d_call: TRBD1; cdr3_aa: CASSLGTGVSPLHF; cdr3_nt: TGTGCCAGCAGTTTAGGGACAGGGGTCTCACCCCTCCACTTT
clone_size: many; v_call: TRBV11-2; j_call: TRBJ1-1; d_call: -; cdr3_aa: CASSSRDWEEAFF; cdr3_nt: TGTGCCAGCAGCTCCCGGGACTGGGAGGAAGCTTTCTTT